This TCR beta chain was obtained from a study of T cells in Graves' hyperthyroidism and ophthalmopathy (dated by TCRdb to about 2019). Study-level background: Peripheral blood was collected at initial diagnosis, before any treatment. According to the paper, TCR Vbeta CDR3 sequencing was carried out on 135 peripheral blood samples, which came from under 50 ophthalmopathy, about 75 hyperthyroidism and roughly 17 progressor patients. Whether ophthalmopathy could be predicted prospectively was tested in an independent validation cohort made up of about 20 hyperthyroidism patients plus 17 patients who later progressed to ophthalmopathy. The study also compared thyroid tissue and blood T-cell repertoires from over 5 Graves' hyperthyroidism patients. The approximately 95 discovery patients were divided at random into training and test sets in a 7:3 ratio. A discovery cohort of roughly 100 patients, roughly 40 with Graves' ophthalmopathy and about 58 with stable Graves' hyperthyroidism, was used to find distinguishing TCR V-J signatures. After blood sampling, hyperthyroidism patients were treated with methimazole at a starting dose of 30 mg daily, and ophthalmopathy patients were treated with high-dose intravenous methylprednisolone. Results the study describes overall, beyond this receptor: A 13 V-J signature model separated ophthalmopathy from stable hyperthyroidism, with around 90% sensitivity and about 81% specificity in cross-validation and 80%/75% in testing. During validation, the model predicted progression to ophthalmopathy a median of approximately 7 months ahead of onset, with around 71% sensitivity and 72% to 85% specificity. Most expanded thyroid clonotypes (frequency above 0.001) were also detected in blood, a finding suggesting that blood repertoires may reflect thyroid immune responses. Sample size was not statistically predetermined, and blinding of investigators to group allocation was not performed.

Amplification of TCR beta CDR3 regions was carried out from RNA transcripts. A first-round RT-PCR of the TCR CDR3 used the HTBI primer set with the Qiagen OneStep RT-PCR kit. A second multiplex PCR round built the libraries, followed by size selection and purification. Sequencing of the libraries was done on an Illumina HiSeq2000 using paired-end 100 bp reads. The authors processed their data as follows. SOAPnuke was used to process the raw data, throwing out any read that contained adapters or uncalled bases, had a mean Phred below 15, or lacked an exact constant-primer or identifier match. COPE v1.2.5 was used to merge high-quality paired reads, and clonotypes were defined as unique nucleotide sequences. Clonotypes were aligned to IMGT TRBV, TRBD and TRBJ reference segments using MiTCR v1.1. The analysis was restricted to V-J combinations with a frequency above 0.0001, which together covered 99% to 99.2% of the repertoires. A TCS score was defined as the ratio between F50 (clonal expansion) and ExV (chaos), using BLOSUM62-based TCRdist between CDR3 peptides within each V-J. Welch's t-statistics and random forest reduced around 550 V-J features to 13, which were used in a naive Bayes classifier (R e1071). The raw public data were reprocessed by TCRdb itself: fastp quality trimming at Q25, MiXCR clonotype calling, in-frame beta chains only. A single entry per CDR3 protein holds the most common genes and DNA from its merged rows. The V and J calls reflect TCRdb's pipeline rather than the authors' work. The sample table records more than 500,000 distinct CDR3 sequences; under 20% of these occur just once. The top ten hold around 3.9% of the sample.

The CDR3 runs 14 amino acids, cysteine and phenylalanine included. Only the CDR3 portion is preserved as DNA: 42 bases, with reading frame beginning at the first base. V is reduced by 7 bases and J by 9 bases, leaving a spacing of 18 bases between them. CDR1 and CDR2 (MNHNS, SASEGT) derive from the germline V gene. A patient counted as having stable Graves' hyperthyroidism if no progression to ophthalmopathy occurred over 18 months of follow-up. The hyperthyroidism patients were between 18 and 65 years old and newly diagnosed, with a disease duration of less than 2 months. Any patient with an uncontrolled infection, another autoimmune disease, pregnancy or lactation was excluded. Clinical symptoms, serum thyroxine and TRAb, thyroid ultrasound, and orbital computed tomography formed the basis for the diagnoses. PBMCs were isolated from about 9.1 ml of fresh peripheral blood by Ficoll-Paque density gradient centrifugation. Trizol reagent was used to extract total RNA, and RNA quality was then checked on an Agilent 2100 Bioanalyzer.

This clonotype was picked up a small number of times. Its antigen remains undetermined. Base qualities are not provided; no much larger clone lies one nucleotide away. The receptor's source is a woman under 40 with Graves' hyperthyroidism. Recombination linked TRBV6-1 to TRBJ2-2, with the D gene uncertain. Sequences were obtained from blood. CDR3 reads: CASINPQFSWELFF. The nucleotides read TGTGCCAGCATTAACCCCCAATTCTCCTGGGAGCTGTTTTTT.